This section outlines one T cell receptor (beta chain) sequence together with its context. Its target is not known. The ends lost 6 bases at V and 4 bases at J; junction bases unmatched: 9. This CDR3 is 15 amino acids long. From germline, CDR1 is MNHNY and CDR2 SVGAGI (reference sequence). Primers: 60 Vbeta forward and 13 Jbeta reverse. This table comes from immunoSEQ multiplex PCR, and its TCRdb copy is limited to in-frame clones, with some not included. Its clone listing holds over 55,000 clones. The sample comes from a study of cytomegalovirus exposure and HLA in healthy donors. General study results and limits: Across all donors, roughly uniform sequencing depth was an assumption of the presence/absence analyses.

This rearrangement joins TRBV6-6 to TRBJ1-1; 9 bases fit TRBD1. The source of this sequence is a male donor in good health and CMV-seronegative. The sample consisted of PBMCs. The DNA of the CDR3 is TGTGCCAGCAGAAAGAACAGGGGGCTTGTCACTGAAGCTTTCTTT. It translates to CASRKNRGLVTEAFF.